This T cell receptor (beta chain) stems from a study of response to subunit inactivated influenza vaccine. Study-wide results and caveats: Each seasonal flu vaccination may recruit only limited new T cells, authors suggested.

This clonotype was counted between two and nine times. What it binds is unknown. TCRdb redid the calling of the RT-PCR reads with MiXCR, one entry per CDR3 protein. The sample records a few hundred thousand distinct CDR3 sequences, less than 25% being singletons. CDR3 size: 13 residues. Germline V gene data show CDR1 as SEHNR and CDR2 as FQNEAQ (reference sequence). Trimming removed 0 bases at V and 5 bases at J, with 7 bases between. The TCR sequence derives from a man aged 50-75 years who received an inactivated influenza vaccine. Sequenced here: PBMCs from blood, sampled about 20 months after vaccination. V and J are TRBV7-9 and TRBJ2-5; D is ambiguous. The CDR3 sequence: CASSLAAMETQYF. The CDR3 nucleotides read TGTGCCAGCAGCTTAGCGGCAATGGAGACCCAGTACTTC.